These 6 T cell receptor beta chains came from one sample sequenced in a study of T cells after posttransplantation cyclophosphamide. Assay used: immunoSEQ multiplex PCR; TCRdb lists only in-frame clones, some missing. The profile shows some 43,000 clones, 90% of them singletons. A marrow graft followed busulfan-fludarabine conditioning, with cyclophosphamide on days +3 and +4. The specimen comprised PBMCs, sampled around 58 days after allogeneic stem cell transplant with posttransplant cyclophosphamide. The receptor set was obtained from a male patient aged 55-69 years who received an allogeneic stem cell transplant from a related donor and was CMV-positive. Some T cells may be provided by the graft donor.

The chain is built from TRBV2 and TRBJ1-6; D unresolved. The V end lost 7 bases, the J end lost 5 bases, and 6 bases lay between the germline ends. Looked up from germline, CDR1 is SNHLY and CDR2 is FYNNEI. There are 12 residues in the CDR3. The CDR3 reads CASNSDNSPLHF. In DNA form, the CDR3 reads TGTGCCAGCAACTCGGATAATTCACCCCTCCACTTT.

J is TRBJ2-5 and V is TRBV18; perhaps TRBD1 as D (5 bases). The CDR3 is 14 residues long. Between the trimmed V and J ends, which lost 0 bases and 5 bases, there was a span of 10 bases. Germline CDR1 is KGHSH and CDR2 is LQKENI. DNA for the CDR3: TGTGCCAGCTCACCACCCCCCAGGGCGGAGACCCAGTACTTC. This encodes CASSPPPRAETQYF.

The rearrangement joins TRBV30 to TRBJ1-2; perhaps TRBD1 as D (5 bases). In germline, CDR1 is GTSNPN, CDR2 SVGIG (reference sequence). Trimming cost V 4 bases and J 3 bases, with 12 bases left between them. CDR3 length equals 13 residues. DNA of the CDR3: TGTGCCTGGAATAGAGGCAGGGACTATGGCTACACCTTC. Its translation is CAWNRGRDYGYTF.

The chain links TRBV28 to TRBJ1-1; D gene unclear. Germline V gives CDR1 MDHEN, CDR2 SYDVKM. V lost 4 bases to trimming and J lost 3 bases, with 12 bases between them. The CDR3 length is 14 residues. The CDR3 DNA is TGTGCCAGCAGTTCCCTTAAGGAGGACACTGAAGCTTTCTTT. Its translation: CASSSLKEDTEAFF.

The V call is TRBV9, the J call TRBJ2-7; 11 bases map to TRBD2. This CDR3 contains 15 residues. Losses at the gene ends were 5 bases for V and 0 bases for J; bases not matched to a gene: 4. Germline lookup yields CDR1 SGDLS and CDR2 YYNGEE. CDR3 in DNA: TGTGCCAGCAGTAGCGGGGGGGACCCCTCCTACGAGCAGTACTTC. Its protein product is CASSSGGDPSYEQYF.

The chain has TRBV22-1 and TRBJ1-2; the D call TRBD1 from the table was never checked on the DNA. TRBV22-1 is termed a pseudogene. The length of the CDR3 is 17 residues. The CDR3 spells CPGSAPLWDRAMGGYTF. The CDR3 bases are TGTCCTGGGAGCGCTCCACTCTGGGACAGGGCTATGGGCGGCTACACCTTC.